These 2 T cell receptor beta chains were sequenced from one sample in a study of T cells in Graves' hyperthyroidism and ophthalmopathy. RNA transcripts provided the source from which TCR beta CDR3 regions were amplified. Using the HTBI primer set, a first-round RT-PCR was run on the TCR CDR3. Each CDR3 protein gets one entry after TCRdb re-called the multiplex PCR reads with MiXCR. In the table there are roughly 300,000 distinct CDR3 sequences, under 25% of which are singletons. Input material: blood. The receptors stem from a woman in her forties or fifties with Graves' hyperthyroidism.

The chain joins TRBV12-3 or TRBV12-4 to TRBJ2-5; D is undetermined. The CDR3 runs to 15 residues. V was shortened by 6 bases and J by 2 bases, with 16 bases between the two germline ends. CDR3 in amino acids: CASSLPGARQETQYF. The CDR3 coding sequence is TGTGCCAGCAGCCTCCCAGGAGCCAGACAAGAGACCCAGTACTTC.

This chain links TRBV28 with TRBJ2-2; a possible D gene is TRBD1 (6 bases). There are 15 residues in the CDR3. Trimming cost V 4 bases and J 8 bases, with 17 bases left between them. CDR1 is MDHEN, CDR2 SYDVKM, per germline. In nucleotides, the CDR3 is TGTGCCAGCAGTTACCGAAACAGGGTTGGTGGGGAGCTGTTTTTT. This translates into CASSYRNRVGGELFF.